This is a list of T cell receptor beta chains from one sample in a study of T-cell memory formation after mild COVID-19. Each CDR3 protein is one row after TCRdb ran MiXCR on the 5' RACE reads. The data show almost 550,000 distinct CDR3 sequences, about a fifth seen once. The sequencing input was PBMCs or a T cell subset sorted from them (not recorded which). The origin of the receptors is an adult woman who had mild COVID-19 (a few samples of this study predate the infection). Cell type and time point are not known. Each CDR3 is given without its conserved first and last residue. Size is stated for part of the rows, as once, few or many counts, or as a class when the clone is expanded.

size	V	length	J	CDR3
.	TRBV25-1	11	TRBJ2-5	ASSDEFQETQY
.	TRBV20-1	13	TRBJ1-4	SARQGAVTNEKLF
few	TRBV5-4	11	TRBJ2-7	ASSPGGHISSD
few	TRBV5-1	13	TRBJ2-7	ASSFPEGGVYEQY
.	TRBV13	12	TRBJ1-1	ASSRGRGGTEAF
few	TRBV20-1	13	TRBJ2-3	SASGLSTFTDTQY
.	TRBV28	13	TRBJ2-2	ASSKGTSGNGELF
.	TRBV12-3/TRBV12-4	12	TRBJ1-5	ASSFTQTNQPQH
once	TRBV9	13	TRBJ2-7	ASSRASGLADEQY
few	TRBV7-8	12	TRBJ2-1	ASSSSGGAHEQF
.	TRBV12-3/TRBV12-4	13	TRBJ1-5	ASSSTRDTNQPQH
.	TRBV9	15	TRBJ2-1	ASSVSLRLAGGNEQF
.	TRBV29-1	11	TRBJ2-7	SVVSEGGNEQY
few	TRBV20-1	10	TRBJ2-5	SAREAQETQY
many	TRBV25-1	14	TRBJ2-7	ASSAPDRASSYEQY
few	TRBV24-1	11	TRBJ2-7	ATATSVPYEQY
.	TRBV6-5	14	TRBJ1-5	ASSVSHRAGNQPQH
.	TRBV12-3/TRBV12-4	12	TRBJ1-1	ASSLMTDHTEAF
few	TRBV29-1	9	TRBJ1-2	SVDDLYGYT
.	TRBV20-1	11	TRBJ2-5	SAPGTGRETQY
.	TRBV5-1	11	TRBJ2-1	ASSSAIYNEQF
.	TRBV6-2/TRBV6-3	14	TRBJ2-1	ASSYLGLAGVHEQF
few	TRBV12-3/TRBV12-4	13	TRBJ2-2	ASSLLVSNTGELF
.	TRBV9	14	TRBJ2-1	ASSVGLGLAGGEQF
few	TRBV7-9	14	TRBJ2-1	ASSPEAGAGYNEQF
.	TRBV5-1	13	TRBJ1-3	ASSLVSQSGNTIY
few	TRBV7-3	13	TRBJ1-2	ASSQIGISPYGYT
.	TRBV29-1	15	TRBJ2-5	SVEGWRLAGEGRTQY